Below, 31 T cell receptor beta chains from the same sample are listed, as sequenced in a study of blood T cell repertoires in COVID-19. Clones were read by immunoSEQ multiplex PCR, and TCRdb kept only the in-frame ones, dropping some. The sample contains about 300,000 clones, around nine tenths of which appear only once. The sample consisted of PBMCs or T cells enriched from blood (not recorded which). These receptors were taken from a woman in her twenties or thirties who had recovered from COVID-19.

The chain couples TRBV5-4 to TRBJ2-2; 12 nucleotides agree with TRBD2. CDR1 SGHNT and CDR2 YYREEE come from the germline V gene (reference sequence). Unmatched junction bases numbered 8, after V lost 4 bases and J lost 7 bases. The CDR3 runs to 16 residues. For the CDR3, the DNA is TGTGCCAGCAGCGGCCCTAGCGGGAGGGAGGACGGGGAGCTGTTTTTT. This gives the protein CASSGPSGREDGELFF.

The chain has TRBV27 and TRBJ2-5; D gene ambiguous. CDR1 is MNHEY, CDR2 SMNVEV, per germline (reference sequence). The CDR3 runs 16 residues. V lost 1 base and J lost 2, with 14 bases in between. This CDR3 is CASSLYPRHLQETQYF. The CDR3 DNA follows: TGTGCCAGCAGTTTATACCCTCGACATTTACAAGAGACCCAGTACTTC.

This clone was detected only once. The chain has TRBV9 and TRBJ1-2; tentative D call: TRBD1 (6 bases). Germline V lookup: CDR1 SGDLS, CDR2 YYNGEE. V was trimmed by 5 bases and J by 7 bases, leaving 15 bases between them. The CDR3 totals 13 residues. CDR3 protein: CASRETGTGGYTF. CDR3 DNA: TGTGCCAGCAGAGAAACAGGGACGGGTGGCTACACCTTC.

The rearrangement uses TRBV28 and TRBJ2-7; 16 bases match TRBD2. The trim removed 6 bases at V and 4 bases at J, leaving 9 bases unmatched. CDR3 size: 17 residues. Per the germline V gene, CDR1 is MDHEN and CDR2 is SYDVKM. The CDR3 nucleotides are TGTGCCAGCAGCCCCCCGGGACTAGCGGGAGGGAGGTACGAGCAGTACTTC. This sequence encodes CASSPPGLAGGRYEQYF.

The CDR3 sequence is CASSLGDGGYEQFF. The DNA of the CDR3 is TGTGCCAGCAGCTTAGGGGACGGGGGGTATGAGCAGTTCTTC. The V and J genes are TRBV11-3 and TRBJ2-1; the match to TRBD2 covers 7 bases. Germline V gene lookup returns CDR1 SGHNT and CDR2 YENEEA. The CDR3 has 14 residues. V dropped 1 base and J dropped 8; count of bases not matched to a gene: 5.

The CDR3 DNA follows: TGTGCCAGCAGCCAAGATGGCGGTAACACCGGGGAGCTGTTTTTT. It yields the protein CASSQDGGNTGELFF. The gene calls are TRBV4-2 and TRBJ2-2; D gene ambiguous. CDR1 and CDR2 (germline): LGHNA, YNFKEQ. The CDR3 sequence is 15 residues long. The V gene lost 0 bases and the J gene lost 2 bases, with 7 bases spanning the gap.

The rearrangement links TRBV25-1 to TRBJ1-2; tentatively, D is TRBD1 (6 bases). The V and J ends lost 0 bases and 4 bases respectively, with 15 bases between them. This CDR3 is built from 16 residues. From germline, CDR1 is MGHDK and CDR2 SYGVNS. CDR3 DNA: TGTGCCAGCAGTGAATATGCGGGGGCGCAGACCTATGGCTACACCTTC. Translated, it gives CASSEYAGAQTYGYTF.

The rearrangement links TRBV5-1 to TRBJ1-6; D not certain. This CDR3 contains 14 residues. Germline V gene lookup returns CDR1 SGHRS and CDR2 YFSETQ. Trimming removed 2 bases from V and 7 bases from J, with 10 bases in between. The CDR3 coding sequence is TGCGCCAGCAGCTTCGCCAATACAAATTCACCCCTCCACTTT. It specifies CASSFANTNSPLHF.

This clone was observed a single time. V usage is TRBV29-1 and J usage is TRBJ2-3, with D unclear. Germline V gene sequence: CDR1 SQVTM, CDR2 ANQGSEA. Trimming took off 5 bases at V and 2 bases at J, with 8 bases between the two ends. The CDR3 consists of 12 residues. The CDR3 loop is CSVISYTDTQYF. The CDR3 region has the DNA TGCAGCGTTATTTCCTACACAGATACGCAGTATTTT.

The V gene is TRBV3-1 (or the pseudogene TRBV3-2), the J gene TRBJ2-7, with 10 positions matching TRBD2. There are 14 residues in the CDR3. From germline, CDR1 is LGHDT and CDR2 YNNKEL (reference sequence). Trimming cost V 4 bases and J 3 bases; bases outside gene matches: 3. Here the CDR3 reads CASSRLAGFYEQYF. DNA of the CDR3: TGTGCCAGCAGCCGACTAGCGGGCTTCTACGAGCAGTACTTC.

This clone appeared once. V gene TRBV5-4 combines with J gene TRBJ2-2, with 7 nucleotides matching TRBD2. This CDR3 region has 16 residues. The V gene's germline CDR1 is SGHNT and CDR2 YYREEE (reference sequence). With 0 bases clipped from V and 1 base from J, the junction kept 3 bases outside the gene matches. This CDR3 reads CASSLGLAGNTGELFF. In DNA, the CDR3 is TGTGCCAGCAGCTTGGGACTAGCTGGGAACACCGGGGAGCTGTTTTTT. Complete variable domain (other parts from reference TRBV5-4 and TRBJ2-2): ETGVTQSPTHLIKTRGQQVTLRCSSQSGHNTVSWYQQALGQGPQFIFQYYREEENGRGNFPPRFSGLQFPNYSSELNVNALELDDSALYLCASSLGLAGNTGELFFGEGSRLTVL.

The V gene is TRBV10-3, the J gene TRBJ2-3, with D uncertain. Looked up from germline, CDR1 is ENHRY and CDR2 is SYGVKD. CDR3 length: 15 residues. Trimming shortened V by 2 bases and J by 4 bases, and 13 bases separated the two germline ends. CDR3 sequence: CAISEKAVPADTQYF. The DNA for the CDR3 is TGTGCCATCAGTGAGAAGGCGGTGCCCGCAGATACGCAGTATTTT.

The chain carries TRBV5-6 and TRBJ1-6; the D gene is possibly TRBD1 (5 bases). CDR1 and CDR2 from the germline V gene are SGHDT and YYEEEE. V lost 2 bases and J 10 bases, leaving 13 bases between the germline ends. The CDR3 extends over 14 amino acids. CDR3 DNA: TGTGCCAGCAGCTTTAAGGGGATAATCTCACCCCTCCACTTT. It yields the protein CASSFKGIISPLHF.

This sequence joins TRBV24-1 and TRBJ2-7; possible D gene TRBD1, 5 bases. V lost 4 bases and J lost 0, with 12 bases in between. The germline gives CDR1 KGHDR, CDR2 SFDVKD. The CDR3 is 15 amino acids. The CDR3 bases are TGTGCCACCAGTGACCCAGGGAAAAGCTCCTACGAGCAGTACTTC. Translated: CATSDPGKSSYEQYF.

This clone came up once. V and J are TRBV10-3 and TRBJ2-2; possibly TRBD1 for D (7 bases). Germline V gives CDR1 ENHRY, CDR2 SYGVKD. This CDR3 is built from 16 residues. The V and J ends lost 6 bases and 1 base respectively, with 15 bases between them. CDR3 DNA sequence: TGTGCCATCAGCCCCTCGCAGGGGGGGAACACCGGGGAGCTGTTTTTT. It translates to CAISPSQGGNTGELFF.

The chain links TRBV11-2 to TRBJ2-5; 8 nucleotides match TRBD1. Trimming took 2 bases from V and 1 from J; bases not matched to a gene: 3. CDR3 length equals 15 residues. In germline, CDR1 is SGHAT, CDR2 FQNNGV. The CDR3 nucleotides read TGTGCCAGCAGCTTACAGGGGGCTTCCCAAGAGACCCAGTACTTC. As protein: CASSLQGASQETQYF.

The rearrangement uses TRBV29-1 and TRBJ1-1; D might be TRBD1 (6 bases). The germline V and J ends were trimmed by 2 bases and 2 bases, with 18 bases remaining between them. The CDR3 loop spans 16 amino acids. The germline V gene has CDR1 SQVTM and CDR2 ANQGSEA. In DNA, the CDR3 is TGCAGCGTTGAAAAGATTTACAGGGATGGAAACACTGAAGCTTTCTTT. Amino acids: CSVEKIYRDGNTEAFF.

The chain recombines TRBV7-8 with TRBJ1-2, with 10 bases fitting TRBD1. Per the germline V gene, CDR1 is SGHVS and CDR2 is FQNEAQ. With 4 bases clipped from V and 8 bases from J, the junction kept 13 bases outside the gene matches. The CDR3 spans 16 residues. This CDR3 reads CASSSGRQGALGGYTF. Here the CDR3 DNA reads TGTGCCAGCAGCTCGGGTCGACAGGGGGCGTTGGGGGGCTACACCTTC. Full variable domain (missing parts from reference TRBV7-8 and TRBJ1-2): GAGVSQSPRYKVAKRGQDVALRCDPISGHVSLFWYQQALGQGPEFLTYFQNEAQLDKSGLPSDRFFAERPEGSVSTLKIQRTQQEDSAVYLCASSSGRQGALGGYTFGSGTRLTVV.

In regard to this clone: One end of the junction is discordant with germline, which a read error may explain. V and J are TRBV7-2 and TRBJ2-2; D is unclear. This CDR3 is built from 14 residues. Germline lookup yields CDR1 SGHTA and CDR2 FQGNSA. CDR3 protein: CASTLLYNTGELFF. The CDR3 coding sequence is TGTGCCAGCACCTTACTATATAACACCGGGGAGCTGTTTTTT.

The chain is built from TRBV7-2 and TRBJ1-1, with D uncertain. Germline values: CDR1 SGHTA, CDR2 FQGNSA. CDR3 size: 14 residues. The germline V and J ends were trimmed by 0 bases and 1 base, with 6 bases remaining between them. The CDR3 DNA follows: TGTGCCAGCAGCTTAGCCACCGGGAACACTGAAGCTTTCTTT. Translation: CASSLATGNTEAFF. Full variable domain (missing parts from reference TRBV7-2 and TRBJ1-1): GAGVSQSPSNKVTEKGKDVELRCDPISGHTALYWYRQSLGQGLEFLIYFQGNSAPDKSGLPSDRFSAERTGGSVSTLTIQRTQQEDSAVYLCASSLATGNTEAFFGQGTRLTVV.

The V and J genes are TRBV10-3 and TRBJ1-3; D unresolved. The germline V gene has CDR1 ENHRY and CDR2 SYGVKD. CDR3 length: 13 residues. V lost 11 bases to trimming and J lost 0 bases, with 11 bases between them. The chain's CDR3 is CAVTESSGNTIYF. The CDR3 region has the DNA TGTGCCGTCACGGAGAGCTCTGGAAACACCATATATTTT.

V gene TRBV5-4 combines with J gene TRBJ1-3; D uncertain. The germline V and J ends were trimmed by 2 bases and 3 bases, with 12 bases remaining between them. Germline V gene data show CDR1 as SGHNT and CDR2 as YYREEE (reference sequence). The length of the CDR3 is 15 residues. The CDR3 nucleotides are TGTGCCAGCAGCTTTTCAGGAGGAAATGGAAACACCATATATTTT. It translates to CASSFSGGNGNTIYF.

The V gene is TRBV6-2 or TRBV6-3, the J gene TRBJ2-1, with TRBD2 identical over 13 bases. V lost 2 bases and J lost 5; bases outside the gene matches: 3. The V gene's germline CDR1 is MNHEY and CDR2 SVGEGT. The CDR3 spans 16 residues. The CDR3 sequence: CASSYRTSGRNNEQFF. The CDR3, as DNA: TGTGCCAGCAGTTACCGGACTAGCGGGAGAAACAATGAGCAGTTCTTC.

CDR3: CASSDGTGQETQYF. CDR3 coding DNA: TGTGCCAGCAGTGATGGGACAGGGCAAGAGACCCAGTACTTC. The chain joins TRBV2 to TRBJ2-5; 9 positions agree with TRBD1. CDR3 size: 14 residues. Trimming at V came to 3 bases and at J to 2 bases, leaving 1 base not matched to a gene. Germline loops: CDR1 SNHLY, CDR2 FYNNEI.

V usage is TRBV10-3 and J usage is TRBJ1-2; D perhaps matches TRBD1 (6 bases). Germline-derived CDR1 and CDR2 are ENHRY and SYGVKD. The V gene lost 5 bases and the J gene lost 5 bases, with 12 bases spanning the gap. The CDR3 has 13 amino acids. The CDR3 DNA sequence: TGTGCCATCAGTTCGACAGGCGATTATGGCTACACCTTC. It codes for CAISSTGDYGYTF.

This clone was observed a single time. The chain joins TRBV5-1 to TRBJ2-7; possibly TRBD1 for D (6 bases). The CDR3 is 14 amino acids. V lost 3 bases to trimming and J lost 0 bases, with 10 bases between them. CDR1 is SGHRS, CDR2 YFSETQ, per germline. CDR3 amino acids: CASSYEGGSYEQYF. The CDR3 nucleotides are TGCGCCAGCAGCTACGAAGGGGGCTCCTACGAGCAGTACTTC. The full variable domain, completed using reference TRBV5-1 and TRBJ2-7, is KAGVTQTPRYLIKTRGQQVTLSCSPISGHRSVSWYQQTPGQGLQFLFEYFSETQRNKGNFPGRFSGRQFSNSRSEMNVSTLELGDSALYLCASSYEGGSYEQYFGPGTRLTVT.

The chain couples TRBV5-1 to TRBJ2-7; tentative D call: TRBD1 (5 bases). Germline loops: CDR1 SGHRS, CDR2 YFSETQ. The CDR3 contains 15 residues. V lost 1 base and J lost 3, with 14 bases in between. The CDR3 DNA reads as TGCGCCAGCAGCTTGAGGGCAGGGAAGGACTACGAGCAGTACTTC. Encoded protein: CASSLRAGKDYEQYF.

The CDR3 DNA is TGCGCCAGCAGCTTGGATGGGCCAGCCGATACGCAGTATTTT. Translation gives CASSLDGPADTQYF. The V gene is TRBV5-1, the J gene TRBJ2-3, with no clear D. This CDR3 has 14 amino acids. Germline V gene sequence: CDR1 SGHRS, CDR2 YFSETQ. V was cut by 0 bases and J by 6 bases, with 11 bases left in between.

This clone showed up just a few times. V is TRBV19 and J is TRBJ2-2, with a tentative D call TRBD1 (6 bases). The CDR3 is 15 residues long. CDR1 and CDR2 from the germline V gene are LNHDA and SQIVND (reference sequence). Trimming took off 7 bases at V and 2 bases at J, with 14 bases between the two ends. CDR3 in amino acids: CASIPGTSNTGELFF. The CDR3 DNA follows: TGTGCCAGTATACCCGGGACATCTAACACCGGGGAGCTGTTTTTT.

This clone came up once. The rearrangement joins TRBV6-6 to TRBJ2-6, with 7 bases identical to TRBD1. V gave up 7 bases and J gave up 2 bases; unmatched junction bases: 2. CDR1 is MNHNY and CDR2 is SVGAGI in the germline V gene (reference sequence). This CDR3 comprises 14 residues. In DNA, the CDR3 is TGTGCCAGCACCGGGACAGCTGGGGCCAACGTCCTGACTTTC. It specifies CASTGTAGANVLTF.

This clone was seen just once. This chain connects TRBV2 to TRBJ1-5; TRBD1 agrees at 8 bases. Germline V gives CDR1 SNHLY, CDR2 FYNNEI. With V trimmed by 8 bases and J by 5 bases, 14 bases remained unmatched. There are 16 residues in the CDR3. CDR3 loop: CASGPPGQGRDQPQHF. The CDR3 region has the DNA TGTGCCAGCGGCCCCCCAGGACAGGGAAGGGATCAGCCCCAGCATTTT.